This T cell receptor (beta chain) was recorded in a study of shared clonotypes between healthy human individuals. Overall study results and limits: An effect of sequencing depth on clonotype sharing among donors was expected. In contrast to clonotypes shared by all four donors, non-shared clonotypes had lower generation probabilities.

The CDR3 length is 15 residues. CDR1 is LNHDA and CDR2 is SQIVND in the germline V gene (reference sequence). V gave up 6 bases and J gave up 5 bases, with 19 bases separating them. Naive CD8 cells lacked CD45RO, underwent positive selection for CCR7 and left out terminally differentiated effector memory CD45RA+ cells. Recent vaccinations or acute infections were absent in the healthy HIV-negative adult donors. Concerning this clone itself: Its antigen is unknown.

Original data processing: ImmunoSEQ output lacked quality scores and full-length reads, limiting matched filtering. This table comes from immunoSEQ multiplex PCR, and its TCRdb copy is limited to in-frame clones, with some not included. The D gene and trimming were derived from the DNA, and the V and J assignments and clone size from that table. The sample contains millions of clones, about 93% of which appear only once. The chain combines TRBV19 with TRBJ1-1; D unclear. The receptor was derived from a man aged 18 to 30 in good health. Some clones in this sample may be carry-over from other donors' samples. The sequencing input was naive CD8+ T cells from PBMCs. In DNA form, the CDR3 reads TGTGCCAGTAGCCCGGTATTGGGCCGGTCGACTGAAGCTTTCTTT. This sequence encodes CASSPVLGRSTEAFF.